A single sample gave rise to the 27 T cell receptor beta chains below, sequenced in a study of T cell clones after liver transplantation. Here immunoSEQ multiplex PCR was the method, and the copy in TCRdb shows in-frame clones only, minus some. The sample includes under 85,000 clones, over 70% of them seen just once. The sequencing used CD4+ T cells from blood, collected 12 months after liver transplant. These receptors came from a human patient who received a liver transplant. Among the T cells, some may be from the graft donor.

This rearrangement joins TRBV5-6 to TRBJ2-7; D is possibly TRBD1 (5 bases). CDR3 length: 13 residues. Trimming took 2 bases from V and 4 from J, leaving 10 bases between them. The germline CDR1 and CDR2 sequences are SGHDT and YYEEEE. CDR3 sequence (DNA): TGTGCCAGCAGCTTTAGACAGCTTTACGAGCAGTACTTC. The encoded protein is CASSFRQLYEQYF.

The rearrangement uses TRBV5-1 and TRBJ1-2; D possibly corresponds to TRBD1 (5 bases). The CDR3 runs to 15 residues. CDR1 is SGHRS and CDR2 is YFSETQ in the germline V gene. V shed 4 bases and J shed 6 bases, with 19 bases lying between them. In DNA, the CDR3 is TGCGCCAGCAGCCCGGGGGTAGAAGTTTCGGATGGCTACACCTTC. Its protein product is CASSPGVEVSDGYTF.

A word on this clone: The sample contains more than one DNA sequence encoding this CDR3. The CDR3 loop reads CASSFGGSRYNEQFF. DNA of the CDR3: TGTGCCAGCAGTTTTGGCGGGAGCCGATACAATGAGCAGTTCTTC. The chain has TRBV27 and TRBJ2-1; 7 positions match TRBD2. The CDR3 is 15 amino acids. Germline CDR1 reads MNHEY; CDR2 reads SMNVEV (reference sequence). The ends lost 3 bases at V and 4 bases at J; junction bases unmatched: 6.

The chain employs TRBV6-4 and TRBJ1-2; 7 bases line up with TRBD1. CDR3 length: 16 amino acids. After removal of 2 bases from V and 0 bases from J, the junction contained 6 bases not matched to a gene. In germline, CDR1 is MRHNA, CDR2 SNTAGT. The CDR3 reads CASSDPGTVSNYGYTF. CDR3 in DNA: TGTGCCAGCAGTGACCCTGGGACAGTTTCTAACTATGGCTACACCTTC.

The CDR3 protein is CASSLNAIGAEAFF. Written as DNA, the CDR3 is TGTGCCAGCAGCTTAAATGCAATAGGGGCTGAAGCTTTCTTT. The chain uses TRBV11-2 and TRBJ1-1; a possible D gene is TRBD1 (5 bases). This CDR3 contains 14 residues. Between the trimmed V and J ends, which lost 2 bases and 6 bases, there was a span of 13 bases. Germline lookup yields CDR1 SGHAT and CDR2 FQNNGV. Looking up the rest from reference TRBV11-2 and TRBJ1-1 gives the full variable domain: EAGVAQSPRYKIIEKRQSVAFWCNPISGHATLYWYQQILGQGPKLLIQFQNNGVVDDSQLPKDRFSAERLKGVDSTLKIQPAKLEDSAVYLCASSLNAIGAEAFFGQGTRLTVV.

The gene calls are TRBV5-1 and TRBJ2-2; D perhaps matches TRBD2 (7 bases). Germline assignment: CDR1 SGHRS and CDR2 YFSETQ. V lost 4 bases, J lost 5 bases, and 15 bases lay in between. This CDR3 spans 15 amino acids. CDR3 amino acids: CASSPGGGMTGELFF. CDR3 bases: TGCGCCAGCAGCCCGGGGGGCGGTATGACCGGGGAGCTGTTTTTT.

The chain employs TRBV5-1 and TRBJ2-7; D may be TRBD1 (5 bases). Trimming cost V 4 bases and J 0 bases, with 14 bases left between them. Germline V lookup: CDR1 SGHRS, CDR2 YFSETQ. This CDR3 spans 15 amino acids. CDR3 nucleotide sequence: TGCGCCAGCAGCGGCGACAGCATGTCCTCCTACGAGCAGTACTTC. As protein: CASSGDSMSSYEQYF.

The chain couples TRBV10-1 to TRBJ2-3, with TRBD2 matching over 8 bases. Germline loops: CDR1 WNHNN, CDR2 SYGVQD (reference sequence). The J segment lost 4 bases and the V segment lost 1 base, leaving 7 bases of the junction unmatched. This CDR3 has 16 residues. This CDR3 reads CASSEYISGSPDTQYF. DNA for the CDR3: TGCGCCAGCAGTGAGTATATCAGCGGGAGCCCAGATACGCAGTATTTT.

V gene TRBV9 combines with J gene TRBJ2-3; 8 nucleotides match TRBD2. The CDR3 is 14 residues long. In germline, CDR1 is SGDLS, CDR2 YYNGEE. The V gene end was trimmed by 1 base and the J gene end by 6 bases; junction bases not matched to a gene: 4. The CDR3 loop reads CASSVPAGADTQYF. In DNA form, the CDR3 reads TGTGCCAGCAGCGTACCAGCGGGAGCGGATACGCAGTATTTT.

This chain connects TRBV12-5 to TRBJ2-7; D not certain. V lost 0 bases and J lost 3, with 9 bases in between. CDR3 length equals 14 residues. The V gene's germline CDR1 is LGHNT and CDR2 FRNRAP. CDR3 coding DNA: TGTGCTAGTGGTTTGGTAGATTATCTCTACGAGCAGTACTTC. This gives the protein CASGLVDYLYEQYF.

CDR3 amino acids: CASRVTDSSGNTIYF. In DNA form, the CDR3 reads TGTGCCAGCAGGGTTACGGACAGCTCTGGAAACACCATATATTTT. The J gene is TRBJ1-3, the V gene TRBV4-2; maybe TRBD1 (6 bases). The CDR3 consists of 15 residues. V was clipped by 6 bases and J by 0 bases, with 12 bases between them. Germline V gene sequence: CDR1 LGHNA, CDR2 YNFKEQ.

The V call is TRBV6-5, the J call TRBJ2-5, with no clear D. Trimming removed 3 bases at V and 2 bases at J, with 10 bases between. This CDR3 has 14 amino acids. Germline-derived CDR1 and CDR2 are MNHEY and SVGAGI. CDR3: CASSYQGLQETQYF. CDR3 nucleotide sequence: TGTGCCAGCAGTTATCAAGGGTTACAAGAGACCCAGTACTTC.

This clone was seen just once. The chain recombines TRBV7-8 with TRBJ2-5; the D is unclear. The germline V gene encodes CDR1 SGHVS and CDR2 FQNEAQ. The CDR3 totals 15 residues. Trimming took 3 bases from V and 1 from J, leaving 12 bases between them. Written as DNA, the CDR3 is TGTGCCAGCAGCTTTCCAGTGGGAACCCAAGAGACCCAGTACTTC. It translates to CASSFPVGTQETQYF. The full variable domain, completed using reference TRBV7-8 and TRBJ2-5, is GAGVSQSPRYKVAKRGQDVALRCDPISGHVSLFWYQQALGQGPEFLTYFQNEAQLDKSGLPSDRFFAERPEGSVSTLKIQRTQQEDSAVYLCASSFPVGTQETQYFGPGTRLLVL.

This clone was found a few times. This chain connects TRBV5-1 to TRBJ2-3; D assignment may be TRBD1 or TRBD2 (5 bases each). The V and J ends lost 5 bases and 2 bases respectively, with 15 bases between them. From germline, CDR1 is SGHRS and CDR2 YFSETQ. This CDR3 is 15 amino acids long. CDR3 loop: CASRVGARATDTQYF. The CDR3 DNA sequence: TGCGCCAGCAGAGTCGGGGCCAGAGCCACAGATACGCAGTATTTT.

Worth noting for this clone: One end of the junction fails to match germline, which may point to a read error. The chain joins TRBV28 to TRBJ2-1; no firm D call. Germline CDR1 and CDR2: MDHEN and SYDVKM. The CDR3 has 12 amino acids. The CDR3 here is CASSLAPNEQFF. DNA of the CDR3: TGTGCCAGCAGTTTAGCACCAAATGAACAGTTCTTC.

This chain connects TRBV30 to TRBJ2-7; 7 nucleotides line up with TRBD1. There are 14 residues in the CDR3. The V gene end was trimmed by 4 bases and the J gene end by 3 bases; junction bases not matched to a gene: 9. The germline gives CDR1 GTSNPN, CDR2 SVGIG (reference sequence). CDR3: CAWNKGALVYEQYF. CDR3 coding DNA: TGTGCCTGGAATAAGGGGGCTTTGGTCTACGAGCAGTACTTC.

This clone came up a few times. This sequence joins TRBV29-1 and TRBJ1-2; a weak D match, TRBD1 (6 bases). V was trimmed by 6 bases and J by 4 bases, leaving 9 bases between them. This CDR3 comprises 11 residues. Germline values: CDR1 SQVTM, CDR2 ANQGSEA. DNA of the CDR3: TGCAGCGTGGACAGATCCTATGGCTACACCTTC. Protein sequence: CSVDRSYGYTF. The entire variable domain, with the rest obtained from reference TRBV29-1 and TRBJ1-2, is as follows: SAVISQKPSRDICQRGTSLTIQCQVDSQVTMMFWYRQQPGQSLTLIATANQGSEATYESGFVIDKFPISRPNLTFSTLTVSNMSPEDSSIYLCSVDRSYGYTFGSGTRLTVV.

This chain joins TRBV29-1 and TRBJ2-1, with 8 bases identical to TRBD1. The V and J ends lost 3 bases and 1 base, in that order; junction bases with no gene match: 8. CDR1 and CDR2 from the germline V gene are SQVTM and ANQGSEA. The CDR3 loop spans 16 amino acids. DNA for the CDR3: TGCAGCGTTGAGGCCACCGGGACAGGTTCCTACAATGAGCAGTTCTTC. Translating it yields CSVEATGTGSYNEQFF.

In DNA form, the CDR3 reads TGTGCCATCAGGGACAGGGCAGTTAACACTGAAGCTTTCTTT. Its protein product is CAIRDRAVNTEAFF. The chain employs TRBV10-3 and TRBJ1-1; 8 bases align to TRBD1. The V segment lost 6 bases and the J segment 2 bases; nucleotides outside the gene matches: 5. The CDR3 consists of 14 residues. Germline CDR1 ENHRY, CDR2 SYGVKD.

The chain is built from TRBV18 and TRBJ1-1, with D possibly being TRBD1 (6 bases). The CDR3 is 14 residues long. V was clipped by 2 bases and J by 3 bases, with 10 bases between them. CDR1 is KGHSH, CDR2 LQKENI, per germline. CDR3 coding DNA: TGTGCCAGCTCACCAGGGGGGCAAGACACTGAAGCTTTCTTT. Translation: CASSPGGQDTEAFF. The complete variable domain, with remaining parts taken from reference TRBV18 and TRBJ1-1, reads NAGVMQNPRHLVRRRGQEARLRCSPMKGHSHVYWYRQLPEEGLKFMVYLQKENIIDESGMPKERFSAEFPKEGPSILRIQQVVRGDSAAYFCASSPGGQDTEAFFGQGTRLTVV.

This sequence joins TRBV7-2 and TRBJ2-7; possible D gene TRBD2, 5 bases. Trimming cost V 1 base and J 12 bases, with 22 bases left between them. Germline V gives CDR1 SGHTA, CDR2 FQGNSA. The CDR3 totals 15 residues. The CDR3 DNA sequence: TGTGCCAGCAGCTTAGATCCGGGTAGGGCCCCCCGGGGGTACTTC. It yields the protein CASSLDPGRAPRGYF. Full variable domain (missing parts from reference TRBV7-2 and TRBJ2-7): GAGVSQSPSNKVTEKGKDVELRCDPISGHTALYWYRQSLGQGLEFLIYFQGNSAPDKSGLPSDRFSAERTGGSVSTLTIQRTQQEDSAVYLCASSLDPGRAPRGYFGPGTRLTVT.

The DNA for the CDR3 is TGTGCCAGCAGTTTAGTGACAGGGAGGGGGAACACTGAAGCTTTCTTT. Residues: CASSLVTGRGNTEAFF. The chain carries TRBV28 and TRBJ1-1; 7 positions agree with TRBD1. Germline V CDR1 and CDR2: MDHEN, SYDVKM. The CDR3 consists of 16 residues. With V trimmed by 2 bases and J by 1 base, 7 bases remained unmatched.

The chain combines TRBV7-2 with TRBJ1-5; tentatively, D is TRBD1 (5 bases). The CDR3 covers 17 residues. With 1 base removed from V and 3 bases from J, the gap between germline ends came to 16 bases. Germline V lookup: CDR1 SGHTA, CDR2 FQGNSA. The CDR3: CASSLGGVSVANQPQHF. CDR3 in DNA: TGTGCCAGCAGCTTAGGGGGGGTCTCGGTGGCCAATCAGCCCCAGCATTTT.

CDR3 sequence: CASSPGPPSNQPQHF. The CDR3 region has the DNA TGCGCCAGCAGCCCCGGGCCCCCAAGCAATCAGCCCCAGCATTTT. The chain links TRBV5-1 to TRBJ1-5; D gene ambiguous. The CDR3 runs 15 residues. Trimming pared 4 bases from V and 1 base from J, leaving 12 bases between. The germline V gene has CDR1 SGHRS and CDR2 YFSETQ.

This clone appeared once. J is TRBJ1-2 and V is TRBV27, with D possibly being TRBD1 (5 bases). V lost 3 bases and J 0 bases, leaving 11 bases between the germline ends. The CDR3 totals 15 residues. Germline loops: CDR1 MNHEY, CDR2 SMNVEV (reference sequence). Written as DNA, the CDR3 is TGTGCCAGCAGTTTCGTTTACAGGCCTAACTATGGCTACACCTTC. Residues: CASSFVYRPNYGYTF.

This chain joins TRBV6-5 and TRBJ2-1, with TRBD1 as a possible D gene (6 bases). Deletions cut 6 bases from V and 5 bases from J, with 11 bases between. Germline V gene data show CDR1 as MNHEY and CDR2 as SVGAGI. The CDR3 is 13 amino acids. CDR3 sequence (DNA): TGTGCCAGCAGGCTAGGACAGAACAATGAGCAGTTCTTC. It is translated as CASRLGQNNEQFF.

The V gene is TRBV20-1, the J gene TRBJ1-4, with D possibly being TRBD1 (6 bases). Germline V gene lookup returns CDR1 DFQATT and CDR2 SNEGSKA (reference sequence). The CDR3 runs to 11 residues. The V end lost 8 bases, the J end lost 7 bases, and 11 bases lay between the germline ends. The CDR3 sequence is CSQGKGEKLFF. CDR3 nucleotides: TGCAGTCAGGGGAAGGGTGAAAAACTGTTTTTT.